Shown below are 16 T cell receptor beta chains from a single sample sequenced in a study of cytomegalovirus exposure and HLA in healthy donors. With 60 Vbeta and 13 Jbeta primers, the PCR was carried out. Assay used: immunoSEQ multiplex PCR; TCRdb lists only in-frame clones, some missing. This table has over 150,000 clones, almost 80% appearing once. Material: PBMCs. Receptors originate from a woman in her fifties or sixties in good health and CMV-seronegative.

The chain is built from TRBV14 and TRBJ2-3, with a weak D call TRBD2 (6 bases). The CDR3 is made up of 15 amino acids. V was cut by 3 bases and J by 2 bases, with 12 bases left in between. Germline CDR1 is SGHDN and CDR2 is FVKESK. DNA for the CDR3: TGTGCCAGCAGCCAGCGGGGCAGGACCACAGATACGCAGTATTTT. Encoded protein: CASSQRGRTTDTQYF.

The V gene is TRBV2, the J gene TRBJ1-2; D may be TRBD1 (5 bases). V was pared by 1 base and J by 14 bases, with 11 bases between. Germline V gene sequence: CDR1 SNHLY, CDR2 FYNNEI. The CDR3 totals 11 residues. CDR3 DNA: TGTGCCAGCAGTGAAGGAGCCTCAGGGACCTTC. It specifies CASSEGASGTF.

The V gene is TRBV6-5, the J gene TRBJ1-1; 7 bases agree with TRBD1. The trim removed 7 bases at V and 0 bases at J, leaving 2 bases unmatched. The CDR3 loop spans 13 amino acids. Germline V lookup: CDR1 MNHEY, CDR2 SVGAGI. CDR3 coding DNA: TGTGCCAGCACTCAGGGGGTGAACACTGAAGCTTTCTTT. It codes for CASTQGVNTEAFF.

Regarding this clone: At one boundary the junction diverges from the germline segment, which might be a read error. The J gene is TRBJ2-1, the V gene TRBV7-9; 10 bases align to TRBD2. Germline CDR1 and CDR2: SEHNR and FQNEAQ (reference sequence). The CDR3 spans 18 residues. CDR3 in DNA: TGTGCCAGCAGTAGAGAGGCACTAGCGGGATCAAGGGACAATGAGCAGCTCTTC. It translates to CASSREALAGSRDNEQLF.

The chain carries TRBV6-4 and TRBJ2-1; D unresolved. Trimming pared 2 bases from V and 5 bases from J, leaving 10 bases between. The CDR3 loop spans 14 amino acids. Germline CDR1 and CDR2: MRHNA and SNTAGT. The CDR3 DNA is TGTGCCAGCAGTGACGGCGGCCTCAACAATGAGCAGTTCTTC. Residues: CASSDGGLNNEQFF.

This CDR3 is CASSLFPIGRGRYEQYF. CDR3 DNA: TGTGCCAGCAGCTTATTTCCTATTGGGCGGGGGAGGTACGAGCAGTACTTC. The J gene is TRBJ2-7, the V gene TRBV7-2; TRBD2 agrees at 7 bases. The J segment lost 4 bases and the V segment lost 2 bases, leaving 14 bases of the junction unmatched. Germline V gene data show CDR1 as SGHTA and CDR2 as FQGNSA. The CDR3 has 17 residues.

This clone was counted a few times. The CDR3 sequence: CSVEVGGSETQYF. In DNA form, the CDR3 reads TGCAGCGTTGAAGTGGGGGGGTCGGAGACCCAGTACTTC. The V gene is TRBV29-1, the J gene TRBJ2-5; 7 nucleotides line up with TRBD2. In germline, CDR1 is SQVTM, CDR2 ANQGSEA. CDR3 length: 13 amino acids. V gave up 1 base and J gave up 5 bases; unmatched junction bases: 4.

CDR3 sequence: CSAPTGSHNYGYTF. CDR3 coding DNA: TGCAGCGCCCCTACAGGGAGTCATAACTATGGCTACACCTTC. This chain connects TRBV29-1 to TRBJ1-2; perhaps TRBD1 as D (6 bases). Germline V CDR1 and CDR2: SQVTM, ANQGSEA. The V end lost 7 bases, the J end lost 1 base, and 16 bases lay between the germline ends. CDR3 size: 14 residues.

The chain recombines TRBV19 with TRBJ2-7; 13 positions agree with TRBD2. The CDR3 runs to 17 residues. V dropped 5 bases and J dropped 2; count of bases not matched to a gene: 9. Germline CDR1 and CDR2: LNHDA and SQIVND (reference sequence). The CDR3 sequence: CASSDHPGTSGTYEQYF. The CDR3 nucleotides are TGTGCCAGTAGTGACCATCCCGGGACTAGCGGGACCTACGAGCAGTACTTC.

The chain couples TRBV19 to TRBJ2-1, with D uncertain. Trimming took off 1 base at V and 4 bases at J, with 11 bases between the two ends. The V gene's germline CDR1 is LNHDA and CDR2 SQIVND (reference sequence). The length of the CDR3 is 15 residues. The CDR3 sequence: CASSIAGFGYNEQFF. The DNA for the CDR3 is TGTGCCAGTAGTATAGCGGGTTTCGGGTACAATGAGCAGTTCTTC.

The CDR3 nucleotides are TGTGCCAGCAGTTATTATGGGGGACAGGGGATGAAGCCCCAGCATTTT. Protein: CASSYYGGQGMKPQHF. The chain combines TRBV28 with TRBJ1-5; 10 nucleotides match TRBD1. The CDR3 covers 16 residues. Trimming took 4 bases from V and 8 from J; bases not matched to a gene: 11. Germline loops: CDR1 MDHEN, CDR2 SYDVKM.

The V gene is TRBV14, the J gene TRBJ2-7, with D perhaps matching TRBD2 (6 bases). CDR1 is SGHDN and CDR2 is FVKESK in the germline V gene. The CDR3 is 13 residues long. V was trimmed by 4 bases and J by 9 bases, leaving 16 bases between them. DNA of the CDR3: TGTGCCAGCAGCCTCTCACCCCGGGAGAGGCAGTACTTC. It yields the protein CASSLSPRERQYF.

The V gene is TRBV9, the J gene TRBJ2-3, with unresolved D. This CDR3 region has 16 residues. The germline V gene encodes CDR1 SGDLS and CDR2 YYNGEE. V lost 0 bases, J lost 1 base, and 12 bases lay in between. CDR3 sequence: CASSVGYVEGTDTQYF. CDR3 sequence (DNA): TGTGCCAGCAGCGTAGGGTACGTCGAGGGCACAGATACGCAGTATTTT. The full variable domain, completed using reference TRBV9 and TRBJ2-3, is DSGVTQTPKHLITATGQRVTLRCSPRSGDLSVYWYQQSLDQGLQFLIQYYNGEERAKGNILERFSAQQFPDLHSELNLSSLELGDSALYFCASSVGYVEGTDTQYFGPGTRLTVL.

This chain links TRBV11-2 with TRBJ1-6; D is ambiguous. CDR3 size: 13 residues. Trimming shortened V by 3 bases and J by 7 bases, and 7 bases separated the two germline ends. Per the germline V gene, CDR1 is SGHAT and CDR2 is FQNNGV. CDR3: CASSLAGNSPLHF. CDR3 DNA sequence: TGTGCCAGCAGCTTGGCGGGAAATTCACCCCTCCACTTT. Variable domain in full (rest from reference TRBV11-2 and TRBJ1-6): EAGVAQSPRYKIIEKRQSVAFWCNPISGHATLYWYQQILGQGPKLLIQFQNNGVVDDSQLPKDRFSAERLKGVDSTLKIQPAKLEDSAVYLCASSLAGNSPLHFGNGTRLTVT.

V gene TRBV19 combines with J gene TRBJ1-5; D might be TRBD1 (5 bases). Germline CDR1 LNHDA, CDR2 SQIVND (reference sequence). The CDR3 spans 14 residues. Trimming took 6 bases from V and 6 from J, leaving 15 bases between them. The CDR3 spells CASSLRGGSQPQHF. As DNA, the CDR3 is TGTGCCAGTAGCCTCCGGGGGGGGAGTCAGCCCCAGCATTTT.

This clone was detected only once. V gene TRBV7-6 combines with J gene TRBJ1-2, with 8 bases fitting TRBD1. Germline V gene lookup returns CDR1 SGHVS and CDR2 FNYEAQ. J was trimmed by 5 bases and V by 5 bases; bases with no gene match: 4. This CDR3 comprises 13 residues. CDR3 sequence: CASSGTGGYGYTF. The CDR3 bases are TGTGCCAGCAGCGGGACAGGAGGGTATGGCTACACCTTC.